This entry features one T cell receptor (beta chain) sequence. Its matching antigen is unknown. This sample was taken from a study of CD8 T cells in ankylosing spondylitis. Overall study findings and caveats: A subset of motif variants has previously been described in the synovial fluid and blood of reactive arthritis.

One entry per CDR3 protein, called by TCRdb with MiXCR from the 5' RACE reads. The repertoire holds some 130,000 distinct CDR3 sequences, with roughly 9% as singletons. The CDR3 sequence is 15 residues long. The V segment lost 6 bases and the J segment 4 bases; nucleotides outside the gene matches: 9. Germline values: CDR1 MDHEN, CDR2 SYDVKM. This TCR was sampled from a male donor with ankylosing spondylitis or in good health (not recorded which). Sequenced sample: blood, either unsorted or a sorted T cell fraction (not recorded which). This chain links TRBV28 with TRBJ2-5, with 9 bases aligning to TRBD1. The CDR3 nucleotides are TGTGCCAGCAGAAGATCGGGACAGGGTGGAGAGACCCAGTACTTC. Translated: CASRRSGQGGETQYF.